This passage covers 3 T cell receptor beta chains from one sample sequenced in a study of blood T cell repertoires in COVID-19. Sequenced by immunoSEQ multiplex PCR; TCRdb stores in-frame clones only, minus some. The sample has 250,000 or so clones, around 90% seen once. The sequenced sample was peripheral blood. The source of these receptors is a man at least 80 years old with acute or convalescent COVID-19.

The DNA for the CDR3 is TGCGCCAGCAGCCCCGGGACTAGCTCCTACGAGCAGTACTTC. The encoded protein is CASSPGTSSYEQYF. The J gene is TRBJ2-7, the V gene TRBV5-1; 8 bases are a match to TRBD2. From germline, CDR1 is SGHRS and CDR2 YFSETQ. CDR3 size: 14 residues. With 4 bases clipped from V and 0 bases from J, the junction kept 3 bases outside the gene matches.

This clone showed up just a few times. This chain joins TRBV12-3 or TRBV12-4 and TRBJ1-5, with a weak D call TRBD1 (6 bases). The CDR3 sequence is 13 residues long. The V end lost 6 bases, the J end lost 7 bases, and 13 bases lay between the germline ends. The CDR3 DNA reads as TGTGCCAGCAGCCAAGGGACATTACAGCCCCAGCATTTT. Its translation is CASSQGTLQPQHF.

In the case of this clone: The sample holds other DNA sequences that translate to the same CDR3. The chain carries TRBV28 and TRBJ2-5; 8 nucleotides match TRBD2. V trimming: 9 bases; J trimming: 2 bases; junction bases outside the gene matches: 5. Germline V gene sequence: CDR1 MDHEN, CDR2 SYDVKM. This CDR3 region has 13 residues. The CDR3 DNA sequence: TGTGCCAGTTCCGGGGGGGGGCAAGAGACCCAGTACTTC. Its translation: CASSGGGQETQYF. Complete variable domain (other parts from reference TRBV28 and TRBJ2-5): DVKVTQSSRYLVKRTGEKVFLECVQDMDHENMFWYRQDPGLGLRLIYFSYDVKMKEKGDIPEGYSVSREKKERFSLILESASTNQTSMYLCASSGGGQETQYFGPGTRLLVL.